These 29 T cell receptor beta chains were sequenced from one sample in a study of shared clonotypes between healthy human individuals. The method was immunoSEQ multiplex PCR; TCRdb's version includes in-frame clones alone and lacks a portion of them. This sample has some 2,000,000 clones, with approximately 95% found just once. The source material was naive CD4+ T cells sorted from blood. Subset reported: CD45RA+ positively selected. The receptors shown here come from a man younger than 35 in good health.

For the CDR3, the DNA is TGTGCCAGCAGCGAGCCCCGACAGGGGATATCTGAAAAACTGTTTTTT. It translates to CASSEPRQGISEKLFF. The V call is TRBV7-2, the J call TRBJ1-4; TRBD1 agrees at 8 bases. The CDR3 has 16 amino acids. The germline gives CDR1 SGHTA, CDR2 FQGNSA. J lost 7 bases, V lost 5 bases, and 12 bases had no gene match.

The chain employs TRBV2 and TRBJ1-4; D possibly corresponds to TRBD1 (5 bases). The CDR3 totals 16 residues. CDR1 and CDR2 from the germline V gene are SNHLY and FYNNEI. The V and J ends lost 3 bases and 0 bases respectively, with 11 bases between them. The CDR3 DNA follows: TGTGCCAGCAGTGAGAAGGGGCCAGCAACTAATGAAAAACTGTTTTTT. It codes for CASSEKGPATNEKLFF.

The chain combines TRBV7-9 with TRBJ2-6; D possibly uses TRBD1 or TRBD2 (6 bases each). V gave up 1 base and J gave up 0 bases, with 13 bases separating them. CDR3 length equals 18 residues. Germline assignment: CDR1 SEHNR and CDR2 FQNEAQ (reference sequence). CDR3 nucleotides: TGTGCCAGCAGCTTAGTAGGGGGGCTGAGCTCTGGGGCCAACGTCCTGACTTTC. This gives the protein CASSLVGGLSSGANVLTF.

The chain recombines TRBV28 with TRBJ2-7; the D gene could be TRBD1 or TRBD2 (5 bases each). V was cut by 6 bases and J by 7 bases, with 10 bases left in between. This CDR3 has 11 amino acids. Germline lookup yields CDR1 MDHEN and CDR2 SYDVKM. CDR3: CASRGPREQYF. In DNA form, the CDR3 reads TGTGCCAGCAGGGGACCGCGGGAGCAGTACTTC.

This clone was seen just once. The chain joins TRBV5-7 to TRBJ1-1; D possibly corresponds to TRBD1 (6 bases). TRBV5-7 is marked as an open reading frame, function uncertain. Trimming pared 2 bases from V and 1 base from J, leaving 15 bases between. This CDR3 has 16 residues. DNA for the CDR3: TGTGCCAGCAGCTTTGGGGACACTACACCGAACACTGAAGCTTTCTTT. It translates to CASSFGDTTPNTEAFF.

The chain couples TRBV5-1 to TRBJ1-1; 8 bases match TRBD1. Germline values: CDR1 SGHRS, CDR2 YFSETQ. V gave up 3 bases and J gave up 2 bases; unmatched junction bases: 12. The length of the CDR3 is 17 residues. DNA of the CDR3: TGCGCCAGCAGCTACGGGACAGGTACCGGGGATAACACTGAAGCTTTCTTT. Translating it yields CASSYGTGTGDNTEAFF.

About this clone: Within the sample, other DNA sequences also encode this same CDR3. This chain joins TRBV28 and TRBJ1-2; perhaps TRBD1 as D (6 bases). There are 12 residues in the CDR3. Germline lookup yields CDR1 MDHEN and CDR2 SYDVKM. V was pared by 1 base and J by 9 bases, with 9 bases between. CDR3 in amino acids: CASSLSGGRYTF. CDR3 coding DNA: TGTGCCAGCAGTTTATCCGGGGGCCGCTACACCTTC.

The CDR3 region is CASSPRTSGGPRKTQYF. The CDR3 nucleotides read TGCGCCAGCAGCCCTAGGACTAGCGGGGGGCCTAGGAAGACCCAGTACTTC. This chain connects TRBV5-1 to TRBJ2-5; TRBD2 matches at 14 bases. CDR1 and CDR2 (germline): SGHRS, YFSETQ. This CDR3 is 17 amino acids long. The V gene end was trimmed by 4 bases and the J gene end by 6 bases; junction bases not matched to a gene: 11.

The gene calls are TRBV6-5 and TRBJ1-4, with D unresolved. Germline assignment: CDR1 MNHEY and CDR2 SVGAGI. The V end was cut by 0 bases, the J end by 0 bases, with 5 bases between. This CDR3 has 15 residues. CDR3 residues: CASSYSFATNEKLFF. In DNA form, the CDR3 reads TGTGCCAGCAGTTACTCGTTTGCAACTAATGAAAAACTGTTTTTT.

The CDR3 sequence: CASSSSGRWTTEAFF. Written as DNA, the CDR3 is TGTGCCAGCAGTTCCTCGGGACGGTGGACCACTGAAGCTTTCTTT. The V and J genes are TRBV27 and TRBJ1-1, with D possibly TRBD1 on 5 matching bases. CDR1 MNHEY and CDR2 SMNVEV come from the germline V gene (reference sequence). V dropped 4 bases and J dropped 4 bases, with 16 bases sitting between them. CDR3 length equals 15 residues.

Here the CDR3 DNA reads TGTGCCAGTAGCCGAAGCTCCGGGGACAGGGCAAACTATGGCTACACCTTC. It specifies CASSRSSGDRANYGYTF. The J gene is TRBJ1-2, the V gene TRBV19; TRBD1 agrees at 9 bases. The CDR3 loop spans 17 amino acids. J lost 2 bases, V lost 6 bases, and 13 bases had no gene match. CDR1 is LNHDA, CDR2 SQIVND, per germline (reference sequence).

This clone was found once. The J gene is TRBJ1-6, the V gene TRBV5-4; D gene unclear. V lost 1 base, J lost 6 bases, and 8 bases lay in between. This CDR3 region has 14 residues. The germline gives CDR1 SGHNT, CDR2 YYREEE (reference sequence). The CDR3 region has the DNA TGTGCCAGCAGCTTGAATGCTGGTAATTCACCCCTCCACTTT. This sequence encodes CASSLNAGNSPLHF.

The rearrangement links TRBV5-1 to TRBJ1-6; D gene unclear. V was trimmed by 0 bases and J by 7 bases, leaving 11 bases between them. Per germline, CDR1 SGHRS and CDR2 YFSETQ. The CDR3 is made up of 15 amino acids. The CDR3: CASSLEPGQNSPLHF. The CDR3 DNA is TGCGCCAGCAGCTTGGAGCCGGGCCAAAATTCACCCCTCCACTTT. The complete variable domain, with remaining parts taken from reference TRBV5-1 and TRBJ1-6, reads KAGVTQTPRYLIKTRGQQVTLSCSPISGHRSVSWYQQTPGQGLQFLFEYFSETQRNKGNFPGRFSGRQFSNSRSEMNVSTLELGDSALYLCASSLEPGQNSPLHFGNGTRLTVT.

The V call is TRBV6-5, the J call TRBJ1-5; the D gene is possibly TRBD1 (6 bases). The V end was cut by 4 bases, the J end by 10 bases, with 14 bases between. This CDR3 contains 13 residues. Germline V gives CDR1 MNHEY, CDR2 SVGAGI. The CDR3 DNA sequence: TGTGCCAGCAGTTCAACCCCGGGACAACCCCAGCATTTT. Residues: CASSSTPGQPQHF.

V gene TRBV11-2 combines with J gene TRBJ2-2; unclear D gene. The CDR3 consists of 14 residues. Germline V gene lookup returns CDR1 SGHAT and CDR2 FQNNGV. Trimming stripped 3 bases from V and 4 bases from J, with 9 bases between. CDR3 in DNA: TGTGCCAGCAGCTTCGACACTTTCACCGGGGAGCTGTTTTTT. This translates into CASSFDTFTGELFF.

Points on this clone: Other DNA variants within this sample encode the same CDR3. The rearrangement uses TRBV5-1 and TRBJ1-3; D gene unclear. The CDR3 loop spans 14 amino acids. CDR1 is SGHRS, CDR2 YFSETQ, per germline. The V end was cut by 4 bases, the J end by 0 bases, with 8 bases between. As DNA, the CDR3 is TGCGCCAGCAGCCCATCGAGCTCTGGAAACACCATATATTTT. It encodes CASSPSSSGNTIYF. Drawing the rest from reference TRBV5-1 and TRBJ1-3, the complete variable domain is KAGVTQTPRYLIKTRGQQVTLSCSPISGHRSVSWYQQTPGQGLQFLFEYFSETQRNKGNFPGRFSGRQFSNSRSEMNVSTLELGDSALYLCASSPSSSGNTIYFGEGSWLTVV.

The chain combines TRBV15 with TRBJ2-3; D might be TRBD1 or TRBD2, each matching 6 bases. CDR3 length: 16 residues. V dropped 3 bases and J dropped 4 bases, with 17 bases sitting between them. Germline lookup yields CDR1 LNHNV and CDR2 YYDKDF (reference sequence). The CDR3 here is CATSRGARGAADTQYF. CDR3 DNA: TGTGCCACCAGCAGGGGGGCGAGGGGGGCTGCAGATACGCAGTATTTT.

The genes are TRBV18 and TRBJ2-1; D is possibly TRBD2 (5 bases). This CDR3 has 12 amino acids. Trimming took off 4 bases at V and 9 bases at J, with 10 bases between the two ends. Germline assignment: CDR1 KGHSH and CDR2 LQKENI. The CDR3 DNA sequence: TGTGCCAGCTCACGGGAAAGCGGTGAGCAGTTCTTC. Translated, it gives CASSRESGEQFF. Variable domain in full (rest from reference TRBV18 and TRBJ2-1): NAGVMQNPRHLVRRRGQEARLRCSPMKGHSHVYWYRQLPEEGLKFMVYLQKENIIDESGMPKERFSAEFPKEGPSILRIQQVVRGDSAAYFCASSRESGEQFFGPGTRLTVL.

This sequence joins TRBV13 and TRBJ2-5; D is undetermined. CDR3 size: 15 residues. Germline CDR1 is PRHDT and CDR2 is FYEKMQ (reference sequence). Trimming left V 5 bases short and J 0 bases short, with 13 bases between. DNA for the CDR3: TGTGCCAGCAGCACCCGCCGGCGGAACCAAGAGACCCAGTACTTC. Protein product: CASSTRRRNQETQYF.

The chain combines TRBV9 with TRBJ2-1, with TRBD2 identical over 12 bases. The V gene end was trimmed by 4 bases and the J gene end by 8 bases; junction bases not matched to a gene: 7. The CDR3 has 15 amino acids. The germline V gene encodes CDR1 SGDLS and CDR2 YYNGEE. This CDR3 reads CASSTRTSGNDEQFF. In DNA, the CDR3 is TGTGCCAGCAGCACCCGGACTAGCGGGAACGATGAGCAGTTCTTC. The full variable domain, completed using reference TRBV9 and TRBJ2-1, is DSGVTQTPKHLITATGQRVTLRCSPRSGDLSVYWYQQSLDQGLQFLIQYYNGEERAKGNILERFSAQQFPDLHSELNLSSLELGDSALYFCASSTRTSGNDEQFFGPGTRLTVL.

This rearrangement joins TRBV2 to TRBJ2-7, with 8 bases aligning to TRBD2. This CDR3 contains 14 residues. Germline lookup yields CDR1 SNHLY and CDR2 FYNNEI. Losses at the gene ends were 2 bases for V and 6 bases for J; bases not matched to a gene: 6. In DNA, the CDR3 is TGTGCCAGCAGTGAATCGGGGGGGGCCATCGAGCAGTACTTC. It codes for CASSESGGAIEQYF. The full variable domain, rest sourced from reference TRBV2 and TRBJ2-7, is EPEVTQTPSHQVTQMGQEVILRCVPISNHLYFYWYRQILGQKVEFLVSFYNNEISEKSEIFDDQFSVERPDGSNFTLKIRSTKLEDSAMYFCASSESGGAIEQYFGPGTRLTVT.

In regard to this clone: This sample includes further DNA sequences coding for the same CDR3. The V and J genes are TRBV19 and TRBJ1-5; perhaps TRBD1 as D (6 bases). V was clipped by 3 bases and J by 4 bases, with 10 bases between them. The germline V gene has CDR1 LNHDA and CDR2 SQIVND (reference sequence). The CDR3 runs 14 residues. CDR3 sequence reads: CASSIGTKNQPQHF. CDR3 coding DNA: TGTGCCAGTAGTATTGGGACAAAAAATCAGCCCCAGCATTTT.

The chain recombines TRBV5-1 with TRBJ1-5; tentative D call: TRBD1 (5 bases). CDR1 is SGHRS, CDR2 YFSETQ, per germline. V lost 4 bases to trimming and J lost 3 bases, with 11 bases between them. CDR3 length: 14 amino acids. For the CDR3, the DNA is TGCGCCAGCAGCGATGGGGCCATCAATCAGCCCCAGCATTTT. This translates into CASSDGAINQPQHF.

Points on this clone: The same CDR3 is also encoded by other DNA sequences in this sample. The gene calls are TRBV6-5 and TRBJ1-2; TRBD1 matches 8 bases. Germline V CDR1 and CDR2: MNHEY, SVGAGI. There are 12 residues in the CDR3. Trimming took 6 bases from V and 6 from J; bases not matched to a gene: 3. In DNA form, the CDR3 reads TGTGCCAGCAGACGACAGGGGAATGGCTACACCTTC. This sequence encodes CASRRQGNGYTF.

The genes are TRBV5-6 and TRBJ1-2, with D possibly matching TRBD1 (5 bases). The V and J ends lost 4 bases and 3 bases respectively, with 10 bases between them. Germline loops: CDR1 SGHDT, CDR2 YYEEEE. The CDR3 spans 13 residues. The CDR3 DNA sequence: TGTGCCAGCAGCGTGTGGGGGGACTATGGCTACACCTTC. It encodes CASSVWGDYGYTF.

The CDR3 nucleotides are TGTGCCAGCAGTTTAGGGGCATTAGGCGGTCAGCCCCAGCATTTT. Translation: CASSLGALGGQPQHF. J is TRBJ1-5 and V is TRBV28, with a possible D match to TRBD1 (5 bases). This CDR3 is 15 amino acids long. Germline V CDR1 and CDR2: MDHEN, SYDVKM. Deletions cut 2 bases from V and 6 bases from J, with 14 bases between. Based on the CDR3 plus reference TRBV28 and TRBJ1-5, the full variable domain is DVKVTQSSRYLVKRTGEKVFLECVQDMDHENMFWYRQDPGLGLRLIYFSYDVKMKEKGDIPEGYSVSREKKERFSLILESASTNQTSMYLCASSLGALGGQPQHFGDGTRLSIL.

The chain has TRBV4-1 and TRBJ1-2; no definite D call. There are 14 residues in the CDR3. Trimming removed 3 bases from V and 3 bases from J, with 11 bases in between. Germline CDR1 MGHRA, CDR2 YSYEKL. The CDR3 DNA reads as TGCGCCAGCAGCCAGGGGAACCTTGACTATGGCTACACCTTC. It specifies CASSQGNLDYGYTF.

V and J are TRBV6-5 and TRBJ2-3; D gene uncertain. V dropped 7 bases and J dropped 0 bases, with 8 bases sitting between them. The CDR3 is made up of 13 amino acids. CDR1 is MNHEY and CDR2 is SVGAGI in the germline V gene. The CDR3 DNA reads TGTGCCAGCACCAACCCGAGCACAGATACGCAGTATTTT. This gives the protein CASTNPSTDTQYF.

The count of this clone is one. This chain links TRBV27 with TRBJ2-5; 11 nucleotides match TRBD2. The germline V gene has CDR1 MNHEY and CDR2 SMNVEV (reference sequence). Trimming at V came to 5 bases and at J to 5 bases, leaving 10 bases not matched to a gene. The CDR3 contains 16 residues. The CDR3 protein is CASSRSTSGIGETQYF. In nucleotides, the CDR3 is TGTGCCAGCAGTCGCTCGACTAGCGGGATTGGGGAGACCCAGTACTTC.